Below, 26 T cell receptor beta chains from the same sample are listed, as sequenced in a study of T cell responses to AZD1222 COVID-19 vaccine (dated by TCRdb to the early 2020s). The sample's time point label, decoded: about 28 days (+/-7) after the second vaccine dose. The method behind the library was the immunoSEQ multiplex PCR assay. TCRdb re-hosts the immuneACCESS table, in-frame sequences only. Its copies lack some clones; in the studies checked, an unresolved V gene accounts for under half of them, and the cause for the rest is not known. This sample is represented by fewer than 150,000 clones; approximately 90% of them were singletons. The top ten clonotypes cover roughly a tenth of the sample. The sample was peripheral blood, taken 28 days after the second AZD1222 dose. These TCRs come from an adult who received the AZD1222 COVID-19 vaccine.

The chain is built from TRBV19 and TRBJ1-5; possibly TRBD1 for D (6 bases). The CDR3 consists of 15 residues. Looked up from germline, CDR1 is LNHDA and CDR2 is SQIVND (reference sequence). The germline V and J ends were trimmed by 3 bases and 7 bases, with 16 bases remaining between them. The CDR3 protein is CASSIGAGVPQPQHF. DNA for the CDR3: TGTGCCAGTAGTATCGGGGCAGGGGTACCCCAGCCCCAGCATTTT.

The chain carries TRBV7-2 and TRBJ1-2; TRBD1 aligns across 8 bases. The CDR3 consists of 14 residues. The junction had 7 bases not matched to a gene; V was cut back by 5 bases and J by 5 bases. Germline V gene sequence: CDR1 SGHTA, CDR2 FQGNSA. The CDR3 DNA sequence: TGTGCCAGCAGCCGCGGCCGACAGGGGTATGGCTACACCTTC. This gives the protein CASSRGRQGYGYTF.

The chain is built from TRBV7-2 and TRBJ1-6; no firm D call. V shed 0 bases and J shed 14 bases, with 8 bases lying between them. This CDR3 contains 12 residues. Germline V gives CDR1 SGHTA, CDR2 FQGNSA. The CDR3 spells CASSLARMTLHF. CDR3 DNA: TGTGCCAGCAGCTTAGCCCGTATGACCCTCCACTTT.

The chain is built from TRBV29-1 and TRBJ1-1; D not resolved. V lost 7 bases, J lost 7 bases, and 13 bases lay in between. Germline values: CDR1 SQVTM, CDR2 ANQGSEA. There are 11 residues in the CDR3. The chain's CDR3 is CSATTHGEAFF. The CDR3 DNA follows: TGCAGCGCAACCACCCACGGTGAAGCTTTCTTT.

V is TRBV19 and J is TRBJ1-6; 8 nucleotides line up with TRBD1. V was pared by 5 bases and J by 5 bases, with 8 bases of the junction left unmatched. Per the germline V gene, CDR1 is LNHDA and CDR2 is SQIVND (reference sequence). The CDR3 loop spans 16 amino acids. CDR3 loop: CASSSLLQGDNSPLHF. The CDR3 nucleotides are TGTGCCAGTAGTTCCCTCCTACAGGGGGATAATTCACCCCTCCACTTT.

The gene calls are TRBV7-9 and TRBJ1-1; D remains ambiguous. CDR1 SEHNR and CDR2 FQNEAQ come from the germline V gene (reference sequence). With 1 base removed from V and 8 bases from J, the gap between germline ends came to 5 bases. The CDR3 length is 11 residues. DNA of the CDR3: TGTGCCAGCAGCTTAGGAGGGGAAGCTTTCTTT. It translates to CASSLGGEAFF.

The rearrangement uses TRBV12-3 or TRBV12-4 and TRBJ2-5; 13 nucleotides agree with TRBD2. Trimming removed 8 bases from V and 3 bases from J; junction bases left unmatched: 0. The CDR3 is 13 residues long. The CDR3 region has the DNA TGTGCCAGCGGGACTAGCGGGGAAGAGACCCAGTACTTC. It specifies CASGTSGEETQYF.

The rearrangement uses TRBV11-1 and TRBJ1-4; weak D call: TRBD1 (6 bases). The length of the CDR3 is 14 residues. Germline values: CDR1 SGHAT, CDR2 FQDESV (reference sequence). V lost 0 bases and J lost 8, with 10 bases in between. Written as DNA, the CDR3 is TGTGCCAGCAGCTTAGCCTTGGGACAAGAAAAACTGTTTTTT. Translating gives CASSLALGQEKLFF. The variable domain in full, with the rest retrieved from reference TRBV11-1 and TRBJ1-4, is EAEVAQSPRYKITEKSQAVAFWCDPISGHATLYWYRQILGQGPELLVQFQDESVVDDSQLPKDRFSAERLKGVDSTLKIQPAELGDSAMYLCASSLALGQEKLFFGSGTQLSVL.

The rearrangement links TRBV6-6 to TRBJ1-1; D remains ambiguous. Per germline, CDR1 MNHNY and CDR2 SVGAGI (reference sequence). This CDR3 spans 15 amino acids. V was pared by 2 bases and J by 3 bases, with 13 bases between. The CDR3 loop is CASSYPTAGDTEAFF. The DNA for the CDR3 is TGTGCCAGCAGTTACCCCACAGCCGGGGACACTGAAGCTTTCTTT.

The rearrangement joins TRBV7-2 to TRBJ2-7; D remains ambiguous. CDR3 length: 15 amino acids. Trimming shortened V by 5 bases and J by 2 bases, and 16 bases separated the two germline ends. In germline, CDR1 is SGHTA, CDR2 FQGNSA. This CDR3 reads CASSVPGLTTYEQYF. The CDR3 DNA reads TGTGCCAGCAGCGTACCGGGTCTAACTACCTACGAGCAGTACTTC.

The chain carries TRBV7-2 and TRBJ2-1; D call uncertain. Germline V gene sequence: CDR1 SGHTA, CDR2 FQGNSA. The CDR3 extends over 14 amino acids. Trimming left V 5 bases short and J 8 bases short, with 16 bases between. CDR3 sequence (DNA): TGTGCCAGCAGCCGCCGTCAGCCTTTCGATGAGCAGTTCTTC. It is translated as CASSRRQPFDEQFF. Combining the CDR3 with reference TRBV7-2 and TRBJ2-1 gives the whole variable domain GAGVSQSPSNKVTEKGKDVELRCDPISGHTALYWYRQSLGQGLEFLIYFQGNSAPDKSGLPSDRFSAERTGGSVSTLTIQRTQQEDSAVYLCASSRRQPFDEQFFGPGTRLTVL.

The J gene is TRBJ1-5, the V gene TRBV7-8; D is undetermined. Germline CDR1 reads SGHVS; CDR2 reads FQNEAQ. Trimming shortened V by 5 bases and J by 0 bases, and 8 bases separated the two germline ends. The CDR3 covers 14 residues. CDR3: CASSPRDSNQPQHF. The CDR3 DNA is TGTGCCAGCAGCCCAAGAGATAGCAATCAGCCCCAGCATTTT. The whole variable domain, remainder taken from reference TRBV7-8 and TRBJ1-5, is GAGVSQSPRYKVAKRGQDVALRCDPISGHVSLFWYQQALGQGPEFLTYFQNEAQLDKSGLPSDRFFAERPEGSVSTLKIQRTQQEDSAVYLCASSPRDSNQPQHFGDGTRLSIL.

This sequence joins TRBV19 and TRBJ1-1; D is unresolved. This CDR3 has 15 residues. Per germline, CDR1 LNHDA and CDR2 SQIVND (reference sequence). V gave up 3 bases and J gave up 9 bases, with 20 bases separating them. This CDR3 is CASSIPGGPLVKAFF. As DNA, the CDR3 is TGTGCCAGTAGTATTCCAGGTGGGCCCCTCGTCAAAGCTTTCTTT.

V gene TRBV7-9 combines with J gene TRBJ1-1; D is ambiguous. Deletions cut 1 base from V and 3 bases from J, with 6 bases between. The CDR3 has 13 residues. CDR1 and CDR2 (germline): SEHNR, FQNEAQ (reference sequence). The CDR3 sequence: CASSLGSDTEAFF. In nucleotides, the CDR3 is TGTGCCAGCAGCTTAGGGTCGGACACTGAAGCTTTCTTT.

CDR3 bases: TGTGCCAGCAGCCCCGACACCTTCACGCCCCGGACTGAAGCTTTCTTT. Its protein product is CASSPDTFTPRTEAFF. The chain joins TRBV3-1 (or the pseudogene TRBV3-2) to TRBJ1-1; D unresolved. Trimming took off 4 bases at V and 5 bases at J, with 20 bases between the two ends. The CDR3 extends over 16 amino acids. The germline V gene has CDR1 LGHDT and CDR2 YNNKEL (reference sequence).

The chain recombines TRBV9 with TRBJ1-1; D possibly corresponds to TRBD1 (6 bases). The CDR3 extends over 15 amino acids. The V gene lost 2 bases and the J gene lost 0 bases, with 11 bases spanning the gap. The germline CDR1 and CDR2 sequences are SGDLS and YYNGEE. The CDR3 reads CASSVSDRMNTEAFF. The DNA of the CDR3 is TGTGCCAGCAGCGTCTCGGACAGAATGAACACTGAAGCTTTCTTT.

This clone was observed a single time. This CDR3 reads CASSSRAGVRSYNEQFF. DNA for the CDR3: TGTGCCAGCAGCTCCCGAGCGGGAGTAAGATCCTACAATGAGCAGTTCTTC. The chain employs TRBV11-2 and TRBJ2-1, with 8 bases lining up with TRBD2. This CDR3 comprises 17 residues. V was pared by 4 bases and J by 1 base, with 9 bases of the junction left unmatched. Germline lookup yields CDR1 SGHAT and CDR2 FQNNGV. The full variable domain, with the rest looked up from reference TRBV11-2 and TRBJ2-1, is EAGVAQSPRYKIIEKRQSVAFWCNPISGHATLYWYQQILGQGPKLLIQFQNNGVVDDSQLPKDRFSAERLKGVDSTLKIQPAKLEDSAVYLCASSSRAGVRSYNEQFFGPGTRLTVL.

The gene calls are TRBV3-1 (or the pseudogene TRBV3-2) and TRBJ2-7, with D possibly matching TRBD1 (6 bases). This CDR3 region has 13 residues. V was trimmed by 4 bases and J by 3 bases, leaving 10 bases between them. The germline V gene encodes CDR1 LGHDT and CDR2 YNNKEL (reference sequence). CDR3 coding DNA: TGTGCCAGCAGCCTCGACAGGAACTACGAGCAGTACTTC. Protein: CASSLDRNYEQYF.

The rearrangement uses TRBV6-5 and TRBJ1-2, with D hard to call. Deletions cut 6 bases from V and 3 bases from J, with 14 bases between. Looked up from germline, CDR1 is MNHEY and CDR2 is SVGAGI. This CDR3 is built from 14 residues. CDR3 residues: CASSLLEADYGYTF. The CDR3 DNA follows: TGTGCCAGCAGCTTGTTGGAGGCAGACTATGGCTACACCTTC.

The gene calls are TRBV5-1 and TRBJ1-2; D ambiguous. The ends were cut back, 3 bases at V and 3 bases at J, with 12 bases in the middle. The germline V gene encodes CDR1 SGHRS and CDR2 YFSETQ. The CDR3 spans 14 residues. CDR3 nucleotide sequence: TGCGCCAGCAGCTCTCTCGACCGAGACTATGGCTACACCTTC. It translates to CASSSLDRDYGYTF.

The J gene is TRBJ1-6, the V gene TRBV5-4, with 7 bases aligning to TRBD1. Trimming at V came to 4 bases and at J to 4 bases, leaving 8 bases not matched to a gene. The V gene's germline CDR1 is SGHNT and CDR2 YYREEE (reference sequence). The CDR3 spans 16 residues. The CDR3 DNA follows: TGTGCCAGCAGCCCGGGACAGCAACCTTATAATTCACCCCTCCACTTT. This encodes CASSPGQQPYNSPLHF.

The rearrangement joins TRBV7-2 to TRBJ1-4; 9 positions agree with TRBD1. The V segment lost 5 bases and the J segment 3 bases; nucleotides outside the gene matches: 4. Germline V gene lookup returns CDR1 SGHTA and CDR2 FQGNSA. The CDR3 runs 15 residues. CDR3 DNA: TGTGCCAGCAGCCAGAGACAGGGGGCTAATGAAAAACTGTTTTTT. This encodes CASSQRQGANEKLFF.

The gene calls are TRBV11-2 and TRBJ1-4; D gene ambiguous. V lost 5 bases and J lost 7, with 14 bases in between. The CDR3 spans 14 residues. Germline CDR1 and CDR2: SGHAT and FQNNGV. CDR3 protein: CASSLGWWPEKLFF. The CDR3 bases are TGTGCCAGCAGCCTCGGTTGGTGGCCTGAAAAACTGTTTTTT.

The rearrangement links TRBV30 to TRBJ1-2; maybe TRBD1 (5 bases). The germline CDR1 and CDR2 sequences are GTSNPN and SVGIG (reference sequence). The CDR3 has 13 amino acids. V lost 4 bases, J lost 8 bases, and 17 bases lay in between. The CDR3 nucleotides are TGTGCCTGGATAGGGGCCCTCCGGGACGGCTACACCTTC. It translates to CAWIGALRDGYTF.

The chain uses TRBV7-9 and TRBJ1-2; D gene uncertain. With 3 bases removed from V and 6 bases from J, the gap between germline ends came to 8 bases. Germline assignment: CDR1 SEHNR and CDR2 FQNEAQ (reference sequence). The CDR3 has 12 amino acids. CDR3 sequence (DNA): TGTGCCAGCAGCTTCCAGGTTAATGGCTACACCTTC. Translated, it gives CASSFQVNGYTF.

This clone has just a few counts. The chain employs TRBV27 and TRBJ1-2, with no clear D. V was shortened by 5 bases and J by 3 bases, with 16 bases between the two germline ends. This CDR3 is built from 15 residues. The V gene's germline CDR1 is MNHEY and CDR2 SMNVEV (reference sequence). CDR3 sequence reads: CASSPSPPVDYGYTF. In DNA form, the CDR3 reads TGTGCCAGCAGTCCCTCACCGCCGGTGGACTATGGCTACACCTTC.